A selection of T cell receptor beta chains follows, all from one sample in a study of blood T cell repertoires in COVID-19. Sequencing was performed with immunoSEQ multiplex PCR; in TCRdb, only in-frame clones are kept and a portion is missing. Among roughly 70,000 clones, about nine tenths were seen once, and the ten largest hold about an eighth. The sample comprised peripheral blood. All receptors come from a human donor with active COVID-19. The donor label of this sample is uncertain. Both conserved end residues are part of each CDR3. Fields, in order: V gene, D gene, clone size, J gene, CDR3 protein, CDR3 DNA. D genes are given only for firm matches. Rows give clone size only sometimes, using once, few, many, or a class for an expanded clone.

>TRBV2|.|.|TRBJ2-7
CASFGQGIEQYF
TGTGCCAGCTTCGGGCAGGGCATAGAGCAGTACTTC
>TRBV7-9|.|.|TRBJ2-7
CASSRSSYEQYF
TGTGCCAGCAGCCGGAGTTCCTACGAGCAGTACTTC
>TRBV14|.|.|TRBJ2-7
CASSQGREQYF
TGTGCCAGCAGCCAAGGTCGGGAGCAGTACTTC
>TRBV6-5|.|.|TRBJ2-1
CASSYSRDFVHEQFF
TGTGCCAGCAGTTACTCGAGGGACTTTGTCCACGAGCAGTTCTTC
>TRBV5-8|TRBD2|.|TRBJ2-1
CASSRTSGGSYNEQFF
TGTGCCAGCAGCCGGACTAGCGGAGGCTCCTACAATGAGCAGTTCTTC
>TRBV18|TRBD2|.|TRBJ2-7
CASSTAGTNYEQYF
TGTGCCAGCTCAACCGCCGGGACTAACTACGAGCAGTACTTC
>TRBV6-6|TRBD1|.|TRBJ1-2
CASSLQGAHGYTF
TGTGCCAGCAGCCTACAGGGGGCTCATGGCTACACCTTC
>TRBV24-1|.|.|TRBJ1-2
CATSDPAGNYGYTF
TGTGCCACCAGTGATCCGGCAGGGAACTATGGCTACACCTTC
>TRBV7-8|.|.|TRBJ2-7
CASSSPNQVPPYEQYF
TGTGCCAGCAGCTCCCCCAACCAGGTTCCACCCTACGAGCAGTACTTC
>TRBV7-2|.|.|TRBJ2-6
CASSRRGSGANVLTF
TGTGCCAGCAGTCGTCGGGGCTCTGGGGCCAACGTCCTGACTTTC
>TRBV6-4|TRBD2|many|TRBJ2-1
CASSERENEQFF
TGTGCCAGCAGTGAGCGGGAGAATGAGCAGTTCTTC
>TRBV25-1|TRBD1|.|TRBJ1-4
CASSEFLFTGGTRKLFF
TGTGCCAGCAGTGAATTCCTCTTTACAGGGGGCACTAGGAAACTGTTTTTT
>TRBV2|TRBD1|.|TRBJ2-7
CASRATGTGVYEQYF
TGTGCCAGCAGAGCAACCGGGACAGGGGTCTACGAGCAGTACTTC
>TRBV28|TRBD2|.|TRBJ2-1
CASSLFTSGTHNEQFF
TGTGCCAGCAGTTTATTCACTAGCGGGACTCACAATGAGCAGTTCTTC
>TRBV27|TRBD2|once|TRBJ2-7
CASRLAGGTYEQYF
TGTGCCAGCAGACTAGCGGGAGGCACCTACGAGCAGTACTTC